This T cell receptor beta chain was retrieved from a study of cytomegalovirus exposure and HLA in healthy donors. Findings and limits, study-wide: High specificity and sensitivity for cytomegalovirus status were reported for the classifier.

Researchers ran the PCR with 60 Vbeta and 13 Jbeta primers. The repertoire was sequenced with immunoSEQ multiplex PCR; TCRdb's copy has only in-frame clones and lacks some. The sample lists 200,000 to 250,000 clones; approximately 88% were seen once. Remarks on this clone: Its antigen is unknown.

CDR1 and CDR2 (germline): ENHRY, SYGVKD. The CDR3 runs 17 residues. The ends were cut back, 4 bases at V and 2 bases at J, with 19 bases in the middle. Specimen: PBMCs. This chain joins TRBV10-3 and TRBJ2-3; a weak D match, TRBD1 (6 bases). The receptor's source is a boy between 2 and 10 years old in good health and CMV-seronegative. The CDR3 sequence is CAISGTTGSSLTDTQYF. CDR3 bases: TGTGCCATCAGTGGGACGACAGGAAGCAGCCTCACAGATACGCAGTATTTT.